This T cell receptor (beta chain) was documented in a study of immune evolution from preneoplasia to lung adenocarcinoma. General study points: Later-stage lesions seemingly showed higher T cell density and diversity than normal lung.

Note on this clone: The antigen remains undetermined.

Clones were read by immunoSEQ multiplex PCR, and TCRdb kept only the in-frame ones, dropping some. Among some 3,400 clones listed, 70% to 80% were seen once. This sequence originates from a person aged 60-79 years with lung adenocarcinoma. The sample taken for sequencing was FFPE minimally invasive lung adenocarcinoma tissue.

The CDR3 loop is CASSLQSSTGGYEQYF. CDR3 coding DNA: TGTGCCAGCAGCTTGCAGTCAAGTACAGGGGGCTACGAGCAGTACTTC. The V gene is TRBV5-5, the J gene TRBJ2-7, with 8 positions matching TRBD1. CDR3 length: 16 residues. The V gene end was trimmed by 1 base and the J gene end by 3 bases; junction bases not matched to a gene: 9. Germline lookup yields CDR1 SGHKS and CDR2 YYEKEE (reference sequence).